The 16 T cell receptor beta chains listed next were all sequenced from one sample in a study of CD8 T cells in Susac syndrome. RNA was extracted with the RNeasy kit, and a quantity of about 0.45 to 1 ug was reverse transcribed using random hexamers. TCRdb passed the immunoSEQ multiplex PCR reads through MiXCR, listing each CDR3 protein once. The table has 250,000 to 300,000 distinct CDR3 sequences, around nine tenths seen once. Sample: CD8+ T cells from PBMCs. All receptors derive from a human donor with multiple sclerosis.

This CDR3 is CASTTRGQGREKLFF. CDR3 coding DNA: TGTGCCAGCACCACCCGCGGACAGGGTCGGGAAAAACTGTTTTTT. The chain employs TRBV11-2 and TRBJ1-4, with TRBD1 identical over 8 bases. Germline V gene data show CDR1 as SGHAT and CDR2 as FQNNGV. V lost 7 bases to trimming and J lost 8 bases; unmatched junction nucleotides: 12. The CDR3 is 15 amino acids.

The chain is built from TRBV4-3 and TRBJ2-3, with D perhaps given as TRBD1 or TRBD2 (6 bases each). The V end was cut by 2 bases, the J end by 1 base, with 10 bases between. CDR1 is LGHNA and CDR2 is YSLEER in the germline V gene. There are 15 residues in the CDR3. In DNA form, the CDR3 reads TGCGCCAGCAGCCAATATAGGGGGGGCACAGATACGCAGTATTTT. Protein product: CASSQYRGGTDTQYF.

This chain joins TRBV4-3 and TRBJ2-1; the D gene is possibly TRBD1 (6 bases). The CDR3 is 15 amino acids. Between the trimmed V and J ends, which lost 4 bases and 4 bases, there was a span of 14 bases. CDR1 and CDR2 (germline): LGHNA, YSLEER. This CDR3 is CASSLGDTGYNEQFF. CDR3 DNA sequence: TGCGCCAGCAGCCTGGGGGACACAGGATACAATGAGCAGTTCTTC.

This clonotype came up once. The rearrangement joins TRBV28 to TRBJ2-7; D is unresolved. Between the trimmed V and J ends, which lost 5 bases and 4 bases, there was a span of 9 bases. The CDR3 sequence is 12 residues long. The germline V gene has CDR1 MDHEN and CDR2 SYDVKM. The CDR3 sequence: CASSDAQYEQYF. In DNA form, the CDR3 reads TGTGCCAGCAGTGACGCCCAGTACGAGCAGTACTTC.

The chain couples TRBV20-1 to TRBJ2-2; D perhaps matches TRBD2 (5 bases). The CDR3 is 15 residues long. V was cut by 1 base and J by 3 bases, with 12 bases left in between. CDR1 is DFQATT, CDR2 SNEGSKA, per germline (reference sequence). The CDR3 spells CSARVPGRDTGELFF. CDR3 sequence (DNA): TGCAGTGCTAGAGTACCGGGAAGAGACACCGGGGAGCTGTTTTTT.

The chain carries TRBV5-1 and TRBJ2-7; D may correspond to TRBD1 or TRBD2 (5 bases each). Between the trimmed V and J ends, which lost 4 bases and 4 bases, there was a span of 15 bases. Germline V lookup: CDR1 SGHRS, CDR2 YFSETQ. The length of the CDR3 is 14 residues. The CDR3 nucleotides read TGCGCCAGCAGCACCTATGGGGACCGGTACGAGCAGTACTTC. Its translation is CASSTYGDRYEQYF. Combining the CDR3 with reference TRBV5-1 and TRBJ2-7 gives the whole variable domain KAGVTQTPRYLIKTRGQQVTLSCSPISGHRSVSWYQQTPGQGLQFLFEYFSETQRNKGNFPGRFSGRQFSNSRSEMNVSTLELGDSALYLCASSTYGDRYEQYFGPGTRLTVT.

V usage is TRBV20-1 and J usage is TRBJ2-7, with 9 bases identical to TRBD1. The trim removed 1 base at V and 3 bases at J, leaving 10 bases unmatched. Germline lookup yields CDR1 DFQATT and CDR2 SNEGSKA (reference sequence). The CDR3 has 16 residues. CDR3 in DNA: TGCAGTGCTAGAGGCAACCGGGACAGGGTCTTCTACGAGCAGTACTTC. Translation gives CSARGNRDRVFYEQYF.

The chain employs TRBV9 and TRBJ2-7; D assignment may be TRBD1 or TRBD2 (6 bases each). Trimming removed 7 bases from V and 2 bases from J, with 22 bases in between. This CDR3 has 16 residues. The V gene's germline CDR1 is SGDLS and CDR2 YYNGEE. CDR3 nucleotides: TGTGCCAGCGACCCTACCGGGGGCGGGACCCCCTACGAGCAGTACTTC. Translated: CASDPTGGGTPYEQYF. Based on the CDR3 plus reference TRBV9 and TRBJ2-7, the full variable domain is DSGVTQTPKHLITATGQRVTLRCSPRSGDLSVYWYQQSLDQGLQFLIQYYNGEERAKGNILERFSAQQFPDLHSELNLSSLELGDSALYFCASDPTGGGTPYEQYFGPGTRLTVT.

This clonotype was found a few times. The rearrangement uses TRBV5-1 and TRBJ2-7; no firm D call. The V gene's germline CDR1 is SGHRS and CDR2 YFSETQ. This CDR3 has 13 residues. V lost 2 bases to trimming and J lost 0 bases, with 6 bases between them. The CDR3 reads CASSFGISYEQYF. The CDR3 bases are TGCGCCAGCAGCTTTGGGATCTCCTACGAGCAGTACTTC.

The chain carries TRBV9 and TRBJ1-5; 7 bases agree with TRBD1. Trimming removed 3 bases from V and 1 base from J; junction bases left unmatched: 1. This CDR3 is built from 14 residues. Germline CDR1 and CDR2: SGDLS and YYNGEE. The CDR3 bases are TGTGCCAGCAGCGGGGGACAGAGCAATCAGCCCCAGCATTTT. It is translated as CASSGGQSNQPQHF.

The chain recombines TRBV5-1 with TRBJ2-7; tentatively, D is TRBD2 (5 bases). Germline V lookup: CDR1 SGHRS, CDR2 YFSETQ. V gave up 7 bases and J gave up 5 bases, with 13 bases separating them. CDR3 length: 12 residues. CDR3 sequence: CASPLGEDEQYF. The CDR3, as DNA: TGCGCCAGCCCCTTGGGAGAGGACGAGCAGTACTTC.

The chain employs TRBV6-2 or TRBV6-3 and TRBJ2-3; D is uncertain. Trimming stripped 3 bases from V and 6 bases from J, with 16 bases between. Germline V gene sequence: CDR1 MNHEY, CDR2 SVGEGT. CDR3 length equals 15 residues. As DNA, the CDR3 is TGTGCCAGCAGTTATATGGAACCCCCCCCGGATACGCAGTATTTT. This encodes CASSYMEPPPDTQYF.

The CDR3 here is CASSPRGLTYEQYF. CDR3 nucleotide sequence: TGTGCCAGCAGTCCCAGGGGGCTCACCTACGAGCAGTACTTC. The rearrangement uses TRBV7-2 and TRBJ2-7, with 8 bases aligning to TRBD1. V was pared by 6 bases and J by 2 bases, with 6 bases of the junction left unmatched. Germline V gene lookup returns CDR1 SGHTA and CDR2 FQGNSA. This CDR3 is built from 14 residues.

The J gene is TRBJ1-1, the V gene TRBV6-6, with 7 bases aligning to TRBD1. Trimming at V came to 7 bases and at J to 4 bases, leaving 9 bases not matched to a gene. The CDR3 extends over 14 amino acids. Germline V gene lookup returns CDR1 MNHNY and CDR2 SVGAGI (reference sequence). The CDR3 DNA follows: TGTGCCAGCACCTTACAGGGGACGGGCACTGAAGCTTTCTTT. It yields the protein CASTLQGTGTEAFF.

The CDR3 is CASLDGNTEAFF. The DNA for the CDR3 is TGCGCCAGCCTGGACGGTAACACTGAAGCTTTCTTT. This sequence joins TRBV10-2 and TRBJ1-1; D remains ambiguous. Trimming removed 8 bases at V and 2 bases at J, with 9 bases between. CDR1 and CDR2 from the germline V gene are WSHSY and SAAADI. The CDR3 loop spans 12 amino acids.

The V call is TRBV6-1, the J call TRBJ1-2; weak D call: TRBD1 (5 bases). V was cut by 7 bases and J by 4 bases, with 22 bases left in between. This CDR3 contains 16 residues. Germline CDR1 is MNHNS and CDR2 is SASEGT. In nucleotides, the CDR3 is TGTGCCAGCACCCCAATCGGCCGGGCAGGGACCTATGGCTACACCTTC. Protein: CASTPIGRAGTYGYTF.